The 23 T cell receptor beta chains given below trace back to one sample, sequenced in a study of blood T cells in healthy people across ages. Alongside a J-beta primer mix, a sample-barcoded 5' primer served in a second PCR lasting about 6 to 12 cycles. TCRdb re-called the 5' RACE reads with MiXCR, one entry per CDR3 protein. In the table there are roughly 900,000 distinct CDR3 sequences, under 30% of which are singletons. The sequenced material came from blood. These receptors were obtained from an elderly woman in good health.

The V call is TRBV20-1, the J call TRBJ1-5; D gene ambiguous. CDR1 is DFQATT, CDR2 SNEGSKA, per germline (reference sequence). V was shortened by 2 bases and J by 3 bases, with 11 bases between the two germline ends. This CDR3 comprises 14 residues. In DNA form, the CDR3 reads TGCAGTGCTAGATTACCGGGCCCCAATCAGCCCCAGCATTTT. Its protein product is CSARLPGPNQPQHF.

The chain links TRBV27 to TRBJ1-1, with 12 nucleotides matching TRBD1. The length of the CDR3 is 19 residues. V lost 5 bases and J lost 7; bases outside the gene matches: 20. Germline V gene data show CDR1 as MNHEY and CDR2 as SMNVEV (reference sequence). The chain's CDR3 is CASSTTILSGQGARGEAFF. Written as DNA, the CDR3 is TGTGCCAGCAGTACCACGATCCTATCGGGACAGGGGGCAAGGGGTGAAGCTTTCTTT.

The genes are TRBV9 and TRBJ1-1; D is uncertain. The CDR3 sequence is 14 residues long. Germline V gene lookup returns CDR1 SGDLS and CDR2 YYNGEE. Trimming cost V 3 bases and J 1 base, with 10 bases left between them. This CDR3 reads CASSASLTNTEAFF. The CDR3 coding sequence is TGTGCCAGCAGCGCCTCGCTCACGAACACTGAAGCTTTCTTT.

This clonotype was seen many times. The V call is TRBV13, the J call TRBJ2-1; TRBD1 agrees at 9 bases. Germline V CDR1 and CDR2: PRHDT, FYEKMQ (reference sequence). The junction had 5 bases not matched to a gene; V was cut back by 8 bases and J by 3 bases. CDR3 size: 14 residues. The CDR3 sequence: CASQRGQGYNEQFF. The CDR3 nucleotides read TGTGCCAGCCAACGGGGACAGGGCTACAATGAGCAGTTCTTC.

The chain links TRBV5-6 to TRBJ1-1; D remains ambiguous. In germline, CDR1 is SGHDT, CDR2 YYEEEE. This CDR3 region has 16 residues. V lost 0 bases and J 2 bases, leaving 14 bases between the germline ends. CDR3 DNA sequence: TGTGCCAGCAGCTTGGCCTTGGACGGCGTTAACACTGAAGCTTTCTTT. Protein sequence: CASSLALDGVNTEAFF.

There are a few counts of this clonotype. The chain links TRBV5-6 to TRBJ1-6, with D possibly being TRBD1 (5 bases). Germline loops: CDR1 SGHDT, CDR2 YYEEEE. V lost 2 bases, J lost 3 bases, and 12 bases lay in between. There are 16 residues in the CDR3. The CDR3 sequence: CASSFGRGFYNSPLHF. Here the CDR3 DNA reads TGTGCCAGCAGCTTCGGTCGGGGCTTCTATAATTCACCCCTCCACTTT.

The sample holds a few counts of this clonotype. The chain is built from TRBV20-1 and TRBJ2-5; possibly TRBD1 for D (6 bases). The J call is in doubt because the DNA end fits TRBJ2-4 better. This CDR3 is built from 13 residues. The V gene's germline CDR1 is DFQATT and CDR2 SNEGSKA (reference sequence). The CDR3 coding sequence is TGCAGTGCTAGTCTCCTCCAGGGGATCATTCAGTACTTC. It is translated as CSASLLQGIIQYF.

The genes are TRBV20-1 and TRBJ1-2; D not certain. The CDR3 spans 14 residues. V lost 1 base and J 3 bases, leaving 12 bases between the germline ends. The germline CDR1 and CDR2 sequences are DFQATT and SNEGSKA (reference sequence). This CDR3 reads CSARVVGRDYGYTF. For the CDR3, the DNA is TGCAGTGCTAGAGTGGTAGGACGGGACTATGGCTACACCTTC.

This clonotype was seen a few times. This chain joins TRBV7-9 and TRBJ2-3; maybe TRBD2 (6 bases). V was clipped by 5 bases and J by 9 bases, with 21 bases between them. This CDR3 region has 15 residues. Per the germline V gene, CDR1 is SEHNR and CDR2 is FQNEAQ (reference sequence). DNA for the CDR3: TGTGCCAGCAGCCTCTCCTCGGGCCTCCGGGAGACGCAGTATTTT. This encodes CASSLSSGLRETQYF.

This clonotype was detected ten times or more. The CDR3 sequence: CASSPVYLKDTEAFF. The DNA for the CDR3 is TGTGCCAGCTCGCCAGTGTACCTGAAGGACACTGAAGCTTTCTTT. V and J are TRBV18 and TRBJ1-1, with unresolved D. This CDR3 is built from 15 residues. The germline V and J ends were trimmed by 6 bases and 3 bases, with 17 bases remaining between them. CDR1 and CDR2 from the germline V gene are KGHSH and LQKENI.

About this clonotype itself: Being one base from a much bigger clone, this may be a read error. The V and J genes are TRBV20-1 and TRBJ2-7; TRBD1 aligns across 7 bases. Germline assignment: CDR1 DFQATT and CDR2 SNEGSKA (reference sequence). V trimming: 4 bases; J trimming: 7 bases; junction bases outside the gene matches: 10. This CDR3 comprises 13 residues. DNA of the CDR3: TGCAGTGCTACAGAGACAGGGTGGGATGAGCAGTACTTC. Protein sequence: CSATETGWDEQYF.

This rearrangement joins TRBV7-2 to TRBJ2-7; TRBD2 might be the D (5 bases). Trimming left V 1 base short and J 4 bases short, with 11 bases between. Per the germline V gene, CDR1 is SGHTA and CDR2 is FQGNSA. CDR3 length: 14 residues. In nucleotides, the CDR3 is TGTGCCAGCAGCTTAGATGCGGGTCCTTACGAGCAGTACTTC. Protein product: CASSLDAGPYEQYF.

For this clonotype: A read error may explain this, as a much larger clone is one base away. This sequence joins TRBV6-5 and TRBJ2-1; 8 bases align to TRBD1. Germline CDR1 is MNHEY and CDR2 is SVGAGI. The CDR3 sequence is 12 residues long. CDR3 sequence reads: CASSPGQGEQDF. For the CDR3, the DNA is TGTGCCAGCAGCCCTGGACAGGGCGAGCAGGACTTC.

As concerns this clonotype: This clone may be a read error of a much larger clone one base away. DNA of the CDR3: TGCGCCAGCAAAGCGGCAGTTGATGAGCAGTACTTC. This sequence encodes CASKAAVDEQYF. The J gene is TRBJ2-5, the V gene TRBV5-1; D may be TRBD2 (5 bases). The V and J ends lost 6 bases and 11 bases respectively, with 17 bases between them. CDR3 length: 12 amino acids. Germline CDR1 reads SGHRS; CDR2 reads YFSETQ.

The rearrangement uses TRBV20-1 and TRBJ1-5; 7 nucleotides agree with TRBD1. Germline-derived CDR1 and CDR2 are DFQATT and SNEGSKA (reference sequence). This CDR3 comprises 10 residues. This chain's CDR3 is CSAGQVVQHF. In DNA form, the CDR3 reads TGCAGCGCAGGACAGGTCGTACAGCATTTT.

The DNA of the CDR3 is TGTGCCACCAGCAGATTTACAGGAAACACCATATATTTT. Translating it yields CATSRFTGNTIYF. The V gene is TRBV15, the J gene TRBJ1-3; D gene unclear. This CDR3 is 13 amino acids long. V lost 2 bases, J lost 4 bases, and 6 bases lay in between. Germline V gene lookup returns CDR1 LNHNV and CDR2 YYDKDF (reference sequence).

This CDR3 reads CASSQGIAGDQETQYF. In nucleotides, the CDR3 is TGCGCCAGCAGCCAAGGCATAGCGGGGGACCAAGAGACCCAGTACTTC. The chain joins TRBV5-1 to TRBJ2-5; 9 bases line up with TRBD2. J was trimmed by 0 bases and V by 4 bases; bases with no gene match: 7. CDR1 is SGHRS, CDR2 YFSETQ, per germline. This CDR3 contains 16 residues.

This clonotype was detected only a few times. J is TRBJ1-2 and V is TRBV11-3; D may be TRBD1 (5 bases). The germline V gene encodes CDR1 SGHNT and CDR2 YENEEA. This CDR3 is built from 17 residues. Trimming took 8 bases from V and 5 from J, leaving 27 bases between them. The CDR3 DNA reads as TGTGCCAGCTCCCAACGGTGGGGAACCGGGGGTATATATGGCTACACCTTC. Its protein product is CASSQRWGTGGIYGYTF.

Remarks on this clonotype: A much larger clonotype is one base distant, so this may be a read error. The V call is TRBV20-1, the J call TRBJ2-3, with 11 bases matching TRBD2. The germline gives CDR1 DFQATT, CDR2 SNEGSKA (reference sequence). The length of the CDR3 is 16 residues. CDR3 bases: TGCAGTGCCACGCCTCTTAGCGGGGGGGCGCCAGATATGCAGTATTTT. Translated: CSATPLSGGAPDMQYF.

The table lists this clonotype with a few counts. A clone one base away is much larger, so this may be a read error. This chain uses TRBV12-3 or TRBV12-4 with TRBJ2-3; no clear D gene. Between the trimmed V and J ends, which lost 5 bases and 1 base, there was a span of 13 bases. The CDR3 runs 15 residues. CDR3 sequence (DNA): TGTGCCAGCAGTCCCAACACGGCGGGCACAGATACGCAGTATTTT. It specifies CASSPNTAGTDTQYF.

This chain connects TRBV10-3 to TRBJ2-7, with D possibly matching TRBD1 (7 bases). The germline CDR1 and CDR2 sequences are ENHRY and SYGVKD. The CDR3 spans 13 residues. The V and J ends lost 10 bases and 2 bases respectively, with 15 bases between them. CDR3 sequence: CATAGTETYEQYF. Here the CDR3 DNA reads TGTGCCACGGCGGGGACAGAGACCTACGAGCAGTACTTC.

This clonotype came up many times. An end of the junction differs from the germline gene, which may be a read error. This chain links TRBV2 with TRBJ2-1; 7 bases map to TRBD1. Germline CDR1 SNHLY, CDR2 FYNNEI. The CDR3 sequence is 15 residues long. The CDR3 region is CASGDRAPLRNEQFF. The CDR3 coding sequence is TGTGCCAGCGGTGACAGGGCCCCCCTGAGGAATGAGCAGTTCTTC.

The chain recombines TRBV12-3 or TRBV12-4 with TRBJ2-7, with D possibly TRBD2 on 6 matching bases. The V gene lost 5 bases and the J gene lost 4 bases, with 15 bases spanning the gap. The CDR3 contains 14 residues. The CDR3 nucleotides read TGTGCCAGCAGTCCGGAGGGAAATCGGTACGAGCAGTACTTC. It is translated as CASSPEGNRYEQYF.